Presented here are 26 T cell receptor beta chains from one specimen sequenced in a study of blood T cell repertoires in COVID-19 (dated by TCRdb to the early 2020s). Libraries were made using the immunoSEQ multiplex PCR assay. Held by TCRdb, this immuneACCESS table contains in-frame sequences only and omits some clones. Under half of the omission traces to an unresolved V gene where checked; the cause of the rest is unknown. This sample comprises some 73,000 clones, 65% to 90% of them detected only once. The ten most abundant clones make up around 9.6% of the sample. The sequencing input was peripheral blood. The receptors were sampled from a man aged 50 to 59 with COVID-19, enrolled during active disease.

This clone was counted only a few times. V is TRBV7-3 and J is TRBJ2-3; the match to TRBD2 covers 9 bases. Germline loops: CDR1 SGHTA, CDR2 FQGTGA. Trimming cost V 9 bases and J 0 bases; bases outside gene matches: 4. The CDR3 is 14 residues long. DNA for the CDR3: TGTGCCAGTAGCGGGGGACTTAGCACAGATACGCAGTATTTT. Translated, it gives CASSGGLSTDTQYF. Combining the CDR3 with reference TRBV7-3 and TRBJ2-3 gives the whole variable domain GAGVSQTPSNKVTEKGKYVELRCDPISGHTALYWYRQSLGQGPEFLIYFQGTGAADDSGLPNDRFFAVRPEGSVSTLKIQRTERGDSAVYLCASSGGLSTDTQYFGPGTRLTVL.

The chain combines TRBV6-5 with TRBJ1-1; possible D gene TRBD1, 5 bases. CDR1 and CDR2 from the germline V gene are MNHEY and SVGAGI. The CDR3 is 14 residues long. With 5 bases removed from V and 5 bases from J, the gap between germline ends came to 15 bases. Here the CDR3 DNA reads TGTGCCAGCAGTACCACGGGGGAAGGGACTGAAGCTTTCTTT. It specifies CASSTTGEGTEAFF.

The chain couples TRBV11-2 to TRBJ2-5; 7 bases map to TRBD1. The CDR3 extends over 15 amino acids. After removal of 3 bases from V and 1 base from J, the junction contained 5 bases not matched to a gene. The V gene's germline CDR1 is SGHAT and CDR2 FQNNGV. The chain's CDR3 is CASSLGRDSQETQYF. CDR3 DNA: TGTGCCAGCAGCTTGGGAAGGGACAGCCAAGAGACCCAGTACTTC.

V usage is TRBV6-5 and J usage is TRBJ2-7; D ambiguous. Germline V gene lookup returns CDR1 MNHEY and CDR2 SVGAGI. The ends were cut back, 0 bases at V and 3 bases at J, with 9 bases in the middle. The CDR3 is 14 residues long. CDR3 protein: CASSYSIGGYEQYF. CDR3 nucleotide sequence: TGTGCCAGCAGTTACTCGATTGGCGGCTACGAGCAGTACTTC.

This clone was detected a few times. The chain joins TRBV3-1 (or the pseudogene TRBV3-2) to TRBJ1-5; D possibly corresponds to TRBD1 (5 bases). Germline CDR1 reads LGHDT; CDR2 reads YNNKEL (reference sequence). This CDR3 is built from 15 residues. V was shortened by 0 bases and J by 5 bases, with 11 bases between the two germline ends. CDR3 bases: TGTGCCAGCAGCCAAGATTCAGGGAGGGATCAGCCCCAGCATTTT. Encoded protein: CASSQDSGRDQPQHF.

The chain has TRBV7-9 and TRBJ1-4, with D perhaps TRBD1 (5 bases). The length of the CDR3 is 15 residues. V was cut by 4 bases and J by 3 bases, with 12 bases left in between. Germline CDR1 and CDR2: SEHNR and FQNEAQ (reference sequence). The CDR3 DNA follows: TGTGCCAGCAGCTCGAATCTAGGGGCTAATGAAAAACTGTTTTTT. It is translated as CASSSNLGANEKLFF. Full variable domain (rest looked up from reference TRBV7-9 and TRBJ1-4): DTGVSQNPRHKITKRGQNVTFRCDPISEHNRLYWYRQTLGQGPEFLTYFQNEAQLEKSRLLSDRFSAERPKGSFSTLEIQRTEQGDSAMYLCASSSNLGANEKLFFGSGTQLSVL.

The J gene is TRBJ2-7, the V gene TRBV7-2; D is possibly TRBD2 (6 bases). The CDR3 length is 13 residues. V lost 3 bases to trimming and J lost 6 bases, with 12 bases between them. Germline loops: CDR1 SGHTA, CDR2 FQGNSA. This chain's CDR3 is CASSFGGRGEQYF. Written as DNA, the CDR3 is TGTGCCAGCAGCTTCGGAGGGCGGGGCGAGCAGTACTTC.

V gene TRBV3-1 (or the pseudogene TRBV3-2) combines with J gene TRBJ2-1; possible D gene TRBD1, 5 bases. The ends were cut back, 0 bases at V and 8 bases at J, with 26 bases in the middle. Germline V CDR1 and CDR2: LGHDT, YNNKEL (reference sequence). The CDR3 runs to 19 residues. CDR3 DNA sequence: TGTGCCAGCAGCCAAGAATGGACACCCGTCATGAGGTGGGTGGATGAGCAGTTCTTC. Protein product: CASSQEWTPVMRWVDEQFF.

The chain joins TRBV19 to TRBJ2-7; 13 bases map to TRBD2. There are 17 residues in the CDR3. Germline V lookup: CDR1 LNHDA, CDR2 SQIVND (reference sequence). Trimming at V came to 5 bases and at J to 0 bases, leaving 7 bases not matched to a gene. This CDR3 is CASSARTSGSYSYEQYF. The CDR3 DNA is TGTGCCAGTAGTGCCCGGACTAGCGGGAGCTACTCCTACGAGCAGTACTTC.

The chain carries TRBV27 and TRBJ2-1; 11 bases match TRBD2. Germline trimming cut 1 base from V and 9 bases from J; bases unmatched to any gene: 8. The CDR3 is made up of 16 amino acids. Germline lookup yields CDR1 MNHEY and CDR2 SMNVEV (reference sequence). The CDR3 region has the DNA TGTGCCAGCAGTTTATTATTCCTAGCGGGAGGTGTTGAGCAGTTCTTC. Translated: CASSLLFLAGGVEQFF.

V gene TRBV11-3 combines with J gene TRBJ2-5; D perhaps matches TRBD1 (6 bases). Germline-derived CDR1 and CDR2 are SGHNT and YENEEA. This CDR3 has 13 amino acids. Between the trimmed V and J ends, which lost 6 bases and 2 bases, there was a span of 10 bases. CDR3 residues: CASRGHGQETQYF. The CDR3 coding sequence is TGTGCCAGCAGGGGACACGGACAAGAGACCCAGTACTTC.

V gene TRBV7-2 combines with J gene TRBJ1-4; D gene ambiguous. V lost 1 base and J 7 bases, leaving 13 bases between the germline ends. Germline assignment: CDR1 SGHTA and CDR2 FQGNSA. The CDR3 is 15 amino acids. The CDR3 bases are TGTGCCAGCAGCTTAGATGGAGGGTCGGGTGAAAAACTGTTTTTT. Protein product: CASSLDGGSGEKLFF.

The gene calls are TRBV10-3 and TRBJ1-5; D uncertain. V lost 4 bases, J lost 3 bases, and 4 bases lay in between. The CDR3 has 12 residues. The germline CDR1 and CDR2 sequences are ENHRY and SYGVKD. The CDR3 nucleotides are TGTGCCATCAGTGTAGACAATCAGCCCCAGCATTTT. This gives the protein CAISVDNQPQHF.

As concerns this clone: Other DNA sequences in the sample encode the same CDR3. This rearrangement joins TRBV3-1 (or the pseudogene TRBV3-2) to TRBJ2-7, with 10 positions matching TRBD2. Germline V CDR1 and CDR2: LGHDT, YNNKEL (reference sequence). Unmatched junction bases numbered 12, after V lost 3 bases and J lost 7 bases. The CDR3 length is 16 residues. CDR3: CASSQVSSGSMGEQYF. The CDR3 DNA sequence: TGTGCCAGCAGCCAGGTTTCTAGCGGGAGTATGGGGGAGCAGTACTTC.

The chain carries TRBV6-6 and TRBJ1-4; 7 nucleotides agree with TRBD1. Germline V gives CDR1 MNHNY, CDR2 SVGAGI (reference sequence). J was trimmed by 1 base and V by 7 bases; bases with no gene match: 6. The CDR3 extends over 15 amino acids. This chain's CDR3 is CASTSQGRTNEKLFF. The CDR3 coding sequence is TGTGCCAGCACCTCACAGGGGAGAACTAATGAAAAACTGTTTTTT.

The rearrangement joins TRBV5-4 to TRBJ2-5; 7 positions agree with TRBD2. Germline CDR1 reads SGHNT; CDR2 reads YYREEE (reference sequence). The CDR3 has 16 residues. V gave up 0 bases and J gave up 2 bases; unmatched junction bases: 7. The CDR3 nucleotides read TGTGCCAGCAGCTTGGTACCAGCGGGGATACAAGAGACCCAGTACTTC. Translating gives CASSLVPAGIQETQYF.

The chain couples TRBV19 to TRBJ1-4; D possibly corresponds to TRBD1 (5 bases). The germline V gene has CDR1 LNHDA and CDR2 SQIVND (reference sequence). The CDR3 covers 13 residues. Trimming shortened V by 5 bases and J by 8 bases, and 12 bases separated the two germline ends. CDR3 protein: CASSGGRREKLFF. The DNA of the CDR3 is TGTGCCAGTAGTGGGGGGAGAAGAGAAAAACTGTTTTTT. The variable domain in full, completed from reference TRBV19 and TRBJ1-4, reads DGGITQSPKYLFRKEGQNVTLSCEQNLNHDAMYWYRQDPGQGLRLIYYSQIVNDFQKGDIAEGYSVSREKKESFPLTVTSAQKNPTAFYLCASSGGRREKLFFGSGTQLSVL.

V gene TRBV28 combines with J gene TRBJ1-4, with D unclear. Trimming shortened V by 7 bases and J by 8 bases, and 8 bases separated the two germline ends. The CDR3 length is 11 residues. The V gene's germline CDR1 is MDHEN and CDR2 SYDVKM. CDR3 nucleotide sequence: TGTGCCAGCACCTCTAGGGAAAAACTGTTTTTT. Protein sequence: CASTSREKLFF.

This chain connects TRBV7-2 to TRBJ1-2; 9 bases are a match to TRBD1. The V segment lost 5 bases and the J segment 5 bases; nucleotides outside the gene matches: 9. This CDR3 has 15 amino acids. Germline CDR1 and CDR2: SGHTA and FQGNSA. CDR3 loop: CASSNSQGATYGYTF. The CDR3 DNA reads as TGTGCCAGCAGCAACTCACAGGGGGCAACGTATGGCTACACCTTC.

J is TRBJ1-5 and V is TRBV18; 7 bases line up with TRBD1. Germline values: CDR1 KGHSH, CDR2 LQKENI. This CDR3 is built from 15 residues. V lost 4 bases, J lost 6 bases, and 9 bases stayed unmatched. This CDR3 is CASSQPDRVGQPQHF. CDR3 coding DNA: TGTGCCAGCTCACAACCAGACAGGGTGGGTCAGCCCCAGCATTTT.

The chain uses TRBV19 and TRBJ1-2, with TRBD1 matching over 8 bases. This CDR3 has 12 residues. Germline lookup yields CDR1 LNHDA and CDR2 SQIVND (reference sequence). The J segment lost 6 bases and the V segment lost 6 bases, leaving 3 bases of the junction unmatched. CDR3 sequence (DNA): TGTGCCAGTAGGGGACAGGAGCATGGCTACACCTTC. Its translation: CASRGQEHGYTF.

V usage is TRBV7-8 and J usage is TRBJ2-3, with D possibly being TRBD2 (5 bases). Germline CDR1 is SGHVS and CDR2 is FQNEAQ. Trimming took 5 bases from V and 6 from J, leaving 12 bases between them. This CDR3 is built from 13 residues. As DNA, the CDR3 is TGTGCCAGCAGCCTGACGACGGGGGATACGCAGTATTTT. Its translation is CASSLTTGDTQYF. The whole variable domain, remainder taken from reference TRBV7-8 and TRBJ2-3, is GAGVSQSPRYKVAKRGQDVALRCDPISGHVSLFWYQQALGQGPEFLTYFQNEAQLDKSGLPSDRFFAERPEGSVSTLKIQRTQQEDSAVYLCASSLTTGDTQYFGPGTRLTVL.

This clone was counted a single time. The V and J genes are TRBV29-1 and TRBJ2-3; D perhaps matches TRBD1 (6 bases). Germline values: CDR1 SQVTM, CDR2 ANQGSEA. The CDR3 runs to 15 residues. V lost 8 bases, J lost 2 bases, and 20 bases lay in between. The CDR3 here is CSHQGSSINTDTQYF. The DNA of the CDR3 is TGCAGCCACCAGGGGTCTAGCATCAACACAGATACGCAGTATTTT.

A single count supports this clone. The V gene is TRBV3-1 (or the pseudogene TRBV3-2), the J gene TRBJ2-7; TRBD2 is a possible D gene (5 bases). The CDR3 has 14 residues. In germline, CDR1 is LGHDT, CDR2 YNNKEL (reference sequence). Deletions cut 0 bases from V and 2 bases from J, with 8 bases between. The CDR3 bases are TGTGCCAGCAGCCAAGAGACTACCCCCTACGAGCAGTACTTC. This encodes CASSQETTPYEQYF.

This clone is a singleton in its sample. The chain has TRBV10-3 and TRBJ2-1; D might be TRBD1 (6 bases). Trimming took 2 bases from V and 1 from J, leaving 6 bases between them. Germline V gives CDR1 ENHRY, CDR2 SYGVKD. The CDR3 is 14 residues long. CDR3 loop: CAISEGQSYNEQFF. CDR3 sequence (DNA): TGTGCCATCAGTGAGGGACAGTCCTACAATGAGCAGTTCTTC.

The rearrangement joins TRBV4-1 to TRBJ1-4; TRBD1 matches at 10 bases. J was trimmed by 8 bases and V by 4 bases; bases with no gene match: 4. The CDR3 length is 14 residues. CDR1 and CDR2 (germline): MGHRA, YSYEKL. DNA of the CDR3: TGCGCCAGCAGCCGGACAGGGGGTCGGGAAAAACTGTTTTTT. Translating it yields CASSRTGGREKLFF.